The TCR beta chain under discussion was sequenced for a study of CD8 T cells in Susac syndrome. CDR1 and CDR2 (germline): SEHNR, FQNEAQ (reference sequence). V shed 0 bases and J shed 7 bases, with 7 bases lying between them. This CDR3 region has 12 residues. RNA amounts of about 0.45 to 1 ug underwent reverse transcription with random hexamers. TCRdb fed the immunoSEQ multiplex PCR reads into MiXCR, producing one record per CDR3 protein. The sample contains roughly 120,000 distinct CDR3 sequences, approximately 93% of which appear only once. The CD8+ and CD4+ T cells were negatively isolated, with the TEMRA cells enriched by FACS.

This TCR derives from a human donor with multiple sclerosis. The V call is TRBV7-9, the J call TRBJ2-7; no reliable D call. The sequencing input was CD8+ T cells from PBMCs. The CDR3 coding sequence is TGTGCCAGCAGCTTAGCCCCCTGGGAGCAGTACTTC. This gives the protein CASSLAPWEQYF.